This record covers a single TCR beta chain. This entry comes from a study of blood T cell repertoires in COVID-19. The table came from immunoSEQ multiplex PCR; TCRdb's copy has only in-frame clones and leaves some out. The sample carries approximately 79,000 clones, around 89% recorded once. The sequence was obtained from a man between 60 and 75 years old with acute or convalescent COVID-19. Sequencing was performed on peripheral blood.

DNA for the CDR3: TGTGCCAGCGGGGGGGATACGATCTATGGCTACACCTTC. Translated: CASGGDTIYGYTF. This rearrangement joins TRBV2 to TRBJ1-2, with D possibly matching TRBD1 (5 bases). The CDR3 spans 13 residues. The germline V and J ends were trimmed by 8 bases and 4 bases, with 14 bases remaining between them. Looked up from germline, CDR1 is SNHLY and CDR2 is FYNNEI.